This TCR beta chain was profiled in a study of cytomegalovirus exposure and HLA in healthy donors. The CDR3 contains 15 residues. V lost 1 base and J lost 6; bases outside the gene matches: 5. Per the germline V gene, CDR1 is KGHSH and CDR2 is LQKENI. The PCR employed 60 Vbeta primers together with 13 Jbeta primers. Using immunoSEQ multiplex PCR, the repertoire was profiled, and TCRdb retains in-frame clones only, with some absent. The sample includes 150,000 to 200,000 clones, roughly 87% of them seen just once. Remarks on this clone: Its antigen is still unknown.

Study-level findings and limits: V- and J-gene trimming of TCR beta was linked (in a later analysis) to a missense DCLRE1C variant. Available immune exposure information covered CMV serostatus only. Some TCR beta chains (more than 150 of them) were listed as cytomegalovirus-associated.

The clonotype originates from a man aged 45-60 years in good health and CMV-seronegative. V gene TRBV18 combines with J gene TRBJ2-3, with 9 nucleotides matching TRBD2. The sample comprised PBMCs. The CDR3 sequence is CASSPRAGGSDTQYF. Here the CDR3 DNA reads TGTGCCAGCTCACCACGAGCGGGAGGCTCGGATACGCAGTATTTT.